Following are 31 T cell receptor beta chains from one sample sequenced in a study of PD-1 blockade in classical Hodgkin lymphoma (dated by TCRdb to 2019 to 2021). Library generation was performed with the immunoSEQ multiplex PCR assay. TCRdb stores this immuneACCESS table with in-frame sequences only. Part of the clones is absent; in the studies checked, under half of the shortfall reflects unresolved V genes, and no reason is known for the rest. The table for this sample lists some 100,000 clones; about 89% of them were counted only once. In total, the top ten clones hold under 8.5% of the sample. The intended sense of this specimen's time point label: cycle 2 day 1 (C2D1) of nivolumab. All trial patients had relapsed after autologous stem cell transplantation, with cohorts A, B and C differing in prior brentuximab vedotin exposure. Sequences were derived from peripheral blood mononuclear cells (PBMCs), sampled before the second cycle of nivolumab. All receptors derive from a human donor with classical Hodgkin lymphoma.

CDR3 nucleotides: TGTGCCATCTACAACCCCCGGTTCCGGTACACTGAAGCTTTCTTT. It yields the protein CAIYNPRFRYTEAFF. The chain carries TRBV9 and TRBJ1-1; D remains ambiguous. The CDR3 runs 15 residues. The germline V gene has CDR1 SGDLS and CDR2 YYNGEE. V lost 9 bases and J 3 bases, leaving 21 bases between the germline ends.

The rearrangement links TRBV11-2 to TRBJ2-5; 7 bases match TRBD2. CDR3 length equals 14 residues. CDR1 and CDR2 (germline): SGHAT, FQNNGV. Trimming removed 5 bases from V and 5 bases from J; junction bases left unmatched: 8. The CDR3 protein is CASSPRGVTETQYF. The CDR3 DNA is TGTGCCAGCAGCCCTCGGGGGGTGACGGAGACCCAGTACTTC.

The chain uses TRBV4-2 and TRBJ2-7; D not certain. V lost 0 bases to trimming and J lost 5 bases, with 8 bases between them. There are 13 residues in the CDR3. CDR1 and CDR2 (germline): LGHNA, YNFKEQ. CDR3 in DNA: TGTGCCAGCAGCCAAGAAGGAAGGGACGAGCAGTACTTC. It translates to CASSQEGRDEQYF.

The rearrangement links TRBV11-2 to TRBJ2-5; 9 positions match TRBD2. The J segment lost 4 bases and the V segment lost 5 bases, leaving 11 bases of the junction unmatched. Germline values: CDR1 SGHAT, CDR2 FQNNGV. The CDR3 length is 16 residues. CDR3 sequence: CASSLGTSRGGETQYF. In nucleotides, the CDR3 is TGTGCCAGCAGCCTCGGGACTAGCCGGGGGGGAGAGACCCAGTACTTC.

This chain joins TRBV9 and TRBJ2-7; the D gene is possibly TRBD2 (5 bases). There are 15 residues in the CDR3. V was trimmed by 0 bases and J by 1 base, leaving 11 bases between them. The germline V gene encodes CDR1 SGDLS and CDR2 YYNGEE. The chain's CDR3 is CASSVGAATSYEQYF. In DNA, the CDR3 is TGTGCCAGCAGCGTAGGAGCGGCAACTTCCTACGAGCAGTACTTC.

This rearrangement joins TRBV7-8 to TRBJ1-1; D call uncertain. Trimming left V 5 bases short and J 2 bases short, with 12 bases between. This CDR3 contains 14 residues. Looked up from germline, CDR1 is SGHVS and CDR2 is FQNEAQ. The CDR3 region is CASSNRLLNTEAFF. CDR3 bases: TGTGCCAGCAGCAACCGACTCCTTAACACTGAAGCTTTCTTT. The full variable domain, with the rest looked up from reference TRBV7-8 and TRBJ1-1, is GAGVSQSPRYKVAKRGQDVALRCDPISGHVSLFWYQQALGQGPEFLTYFQNEAQLDKSGLPSDRFFAERPEGSVSTLKIQRTQQEDSAVYLCASSNRLLNTEAFFGQGTRLTVV.

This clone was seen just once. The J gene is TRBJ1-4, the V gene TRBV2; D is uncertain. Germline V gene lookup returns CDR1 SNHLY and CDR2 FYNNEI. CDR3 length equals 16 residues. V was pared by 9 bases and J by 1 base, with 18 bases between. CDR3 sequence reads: CASTRGGWVTNEKLFF. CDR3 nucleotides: TGTGCCAGTACTCGAGGTGGCTGGGTAACTAATGAAAAACTGTTTTTT.

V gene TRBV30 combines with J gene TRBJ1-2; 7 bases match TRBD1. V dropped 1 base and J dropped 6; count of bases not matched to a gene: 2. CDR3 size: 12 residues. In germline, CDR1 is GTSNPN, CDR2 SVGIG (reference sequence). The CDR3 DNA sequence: TGTGCCTGGAGTGCGGGACAGCATGGCTACACCTTC. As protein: CAWSAGQHGYTF. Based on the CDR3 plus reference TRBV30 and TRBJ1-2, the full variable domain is SQTIHQWPATLVQPVGSPLSLECTVEGTSNPNLYWYRQAAGRGLQLLFYSVGIGQISSEVPQNLSASRPQDRQFILSSKKLLLSDSGFYLCAWSAGQHGYTFGSGTRLTVV.

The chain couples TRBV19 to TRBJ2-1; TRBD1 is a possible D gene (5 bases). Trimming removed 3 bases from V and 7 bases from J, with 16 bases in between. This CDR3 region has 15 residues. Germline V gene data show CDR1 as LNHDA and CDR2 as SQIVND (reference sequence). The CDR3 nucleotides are TGTGCCAGTAGTATCCAGGGCACTCGGCAGAATGAGCAGTTCTTC. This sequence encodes CASSIQGTRQNEQFF.

The CDR3 spells CAWSLMRRETQYF. DNA of the CDR3: TGTGCCTGGAGTCTAATGCGGCGAGAGACCCAGTACTTC. V gene TRBV30 combines with J gene TRBJ2-5; D is undetermined. V lost 2 bases, J lost 4 bases, and 11 bases lay in between. The CDR3 covers 13 residues. Germline CDR1 and CDR2: GTSNPN and SVGIG (reference sequence). The variable domain in full, completed from reference TRBV30 and TRBJ2-5, reads SQTIHQWPATLVQPVGSPLSLECTVEGTSNPNLYWYRQAAGRGLQLLFYSVGIGQISSEVPQNLSASRPQDRQFILSSKKLLLSDSGFYLCAWSLMRRETQYFGPGTRLLVL.

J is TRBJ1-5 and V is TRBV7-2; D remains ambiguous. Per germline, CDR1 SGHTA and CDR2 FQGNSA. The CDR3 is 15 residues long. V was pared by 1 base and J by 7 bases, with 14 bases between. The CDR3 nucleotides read TGTGCCAGCAGCTTAGGTGTAGTCGGAAGGCAGCCCCAGCATTTT. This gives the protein CASSLGVVGRQPQHF.

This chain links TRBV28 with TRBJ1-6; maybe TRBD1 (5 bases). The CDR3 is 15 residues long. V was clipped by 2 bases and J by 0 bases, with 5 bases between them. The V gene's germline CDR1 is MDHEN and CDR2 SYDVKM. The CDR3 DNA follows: TGTGCCAGCAGTTTAACAGGCTCCTATAATTCACCCCTCCACTTT. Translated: CASSLTGSYNSPLHF.

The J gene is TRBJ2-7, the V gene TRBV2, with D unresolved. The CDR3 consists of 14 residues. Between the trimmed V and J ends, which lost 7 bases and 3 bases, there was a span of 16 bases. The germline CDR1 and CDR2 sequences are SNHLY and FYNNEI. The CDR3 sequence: CASTLYPANYEQYF. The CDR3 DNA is TGTGCCAGCACCTTATACCCCGCGAACTACGAGCAGTACTTC.

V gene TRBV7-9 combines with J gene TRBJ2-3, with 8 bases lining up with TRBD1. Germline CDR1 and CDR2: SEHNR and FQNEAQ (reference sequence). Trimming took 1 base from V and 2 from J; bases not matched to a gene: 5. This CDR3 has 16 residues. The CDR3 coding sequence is TGTGCCAGCAGCTTAGTGACAGGGGCGGCCACAGATACGCAGTATTTT. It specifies CASSLVTGAATDTQYF.

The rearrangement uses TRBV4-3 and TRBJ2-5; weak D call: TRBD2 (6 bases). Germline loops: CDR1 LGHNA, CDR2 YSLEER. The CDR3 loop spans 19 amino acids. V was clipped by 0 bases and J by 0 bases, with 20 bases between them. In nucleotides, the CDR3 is TGCGCCAGCAGCCAAGACTTATTTGGGGCGGGGTTAAACCAAGAGACCCAGTACTTC. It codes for CASSQDLFGAGLNQETQYF.

The CDR3 DNA follows: TGTGCCAGCACCGAACTAGCGGGTGGGATAAATGAGCAGTTCTTC. Residues: CASTELAGGINEQFF. This rearrangement joins TRBV6-1 to TRBJ2-1; TRBD2 agrees at 9 bases. CDR1 MNHNS and CDR2 SASEGT come from the germline V gene. J lost 7 bases, V lost 7 bases, and 11 bases had no gene match. The CDR3 totals 15 residues.

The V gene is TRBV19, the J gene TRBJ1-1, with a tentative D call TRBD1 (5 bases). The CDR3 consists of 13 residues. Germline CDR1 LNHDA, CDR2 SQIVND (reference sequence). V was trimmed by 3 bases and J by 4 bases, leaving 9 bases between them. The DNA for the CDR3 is TGTGCCAGTAGTATCGGGGGAATCACTGAAGCTTTCTTT. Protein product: CASSIGGITEAFF.

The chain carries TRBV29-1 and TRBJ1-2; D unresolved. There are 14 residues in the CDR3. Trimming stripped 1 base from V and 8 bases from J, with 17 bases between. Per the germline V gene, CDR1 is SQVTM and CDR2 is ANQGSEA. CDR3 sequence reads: CSVEAQSRVVGYTF. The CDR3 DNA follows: TGCAGCGTTGAAGCCCAATCTCGGGTTGTGGGCTACACCTTC.

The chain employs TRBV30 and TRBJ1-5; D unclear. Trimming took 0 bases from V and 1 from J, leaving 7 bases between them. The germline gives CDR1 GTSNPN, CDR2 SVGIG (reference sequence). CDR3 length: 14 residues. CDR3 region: CAWSVNLSNQPQHF. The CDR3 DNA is TGTGCCTGGAGTGTAAATTTGAGCAATCAGCCCCAGCATTTT.

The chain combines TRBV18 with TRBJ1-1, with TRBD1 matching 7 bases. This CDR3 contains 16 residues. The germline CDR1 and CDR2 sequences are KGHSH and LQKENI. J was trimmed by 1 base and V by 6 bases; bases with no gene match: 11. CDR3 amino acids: CASSLSRQGSNTEAFF. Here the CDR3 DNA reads TGTGCCAGCTCCCTATCTCGACAGGGTTCGAACACTGAAGCTTTCTTT.

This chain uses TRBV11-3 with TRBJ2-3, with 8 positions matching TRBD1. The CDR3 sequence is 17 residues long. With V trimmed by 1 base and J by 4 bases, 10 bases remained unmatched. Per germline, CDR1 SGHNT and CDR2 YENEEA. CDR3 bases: TGTGCCAGCAGCTTAGGGGACAGGCCACCAGTGGCAGATACGCAGTATTTT. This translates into CASSLGDRPPVADTQYF.

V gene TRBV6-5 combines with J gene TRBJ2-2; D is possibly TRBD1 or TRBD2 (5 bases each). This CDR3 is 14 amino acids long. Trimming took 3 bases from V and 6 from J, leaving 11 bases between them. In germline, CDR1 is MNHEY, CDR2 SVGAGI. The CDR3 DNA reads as TGTGCCAGCAGTTATACGGGGCCCGCCGGGGAGCTGTTTTTT. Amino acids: CASSYTGPAGELFF.

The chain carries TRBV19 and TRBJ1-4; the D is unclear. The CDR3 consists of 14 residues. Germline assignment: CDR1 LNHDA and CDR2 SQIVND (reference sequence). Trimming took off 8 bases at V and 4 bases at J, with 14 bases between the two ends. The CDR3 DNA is TGTGCCAGTGCGAGAGGGCCTGGTAATGAAAAACTGTTTTTT. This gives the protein CASARGPGNEKLFF.

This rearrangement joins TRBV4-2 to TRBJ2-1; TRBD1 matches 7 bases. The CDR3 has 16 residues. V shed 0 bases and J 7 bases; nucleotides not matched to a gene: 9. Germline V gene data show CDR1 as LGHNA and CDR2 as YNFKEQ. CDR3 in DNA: TGTGCCAGCAGCCAAGATAAGGGGGCTTTCGTGAATGAGCAGTTCTTC. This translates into CASSQDKGAFVNEQFF.

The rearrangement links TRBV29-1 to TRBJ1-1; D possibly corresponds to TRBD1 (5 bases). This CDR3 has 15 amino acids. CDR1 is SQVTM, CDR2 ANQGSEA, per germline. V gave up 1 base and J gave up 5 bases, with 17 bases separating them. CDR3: CSVEVLRGEGTEAFF. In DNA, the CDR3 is TGCAGCGTTGAAGTTCTCCGTGGGGAGGGGACTGAAGCTTTCTTT.

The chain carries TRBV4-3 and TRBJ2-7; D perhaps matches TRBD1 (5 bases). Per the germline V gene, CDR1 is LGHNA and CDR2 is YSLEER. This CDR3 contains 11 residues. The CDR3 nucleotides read TGCGCCAGCAGCCAAGTCTTCGCGGCAGGGGTC. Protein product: CASSQVFAAGV.

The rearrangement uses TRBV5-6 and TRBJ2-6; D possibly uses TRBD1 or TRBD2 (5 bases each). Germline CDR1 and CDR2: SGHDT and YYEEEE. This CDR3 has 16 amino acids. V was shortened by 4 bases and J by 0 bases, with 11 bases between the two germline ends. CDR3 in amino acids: CASSGDRFSGANVLTF. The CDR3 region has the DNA TGTGCCAGCAGCGGGGACCGATTCTCTGGGGCCAACGTCCTGACTTTC.

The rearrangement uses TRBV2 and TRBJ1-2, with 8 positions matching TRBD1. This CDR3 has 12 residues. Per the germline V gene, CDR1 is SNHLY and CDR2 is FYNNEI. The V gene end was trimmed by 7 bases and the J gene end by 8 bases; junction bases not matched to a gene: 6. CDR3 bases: TGTGCCAGCATTAAGACAGGGGACGGCTACACCTTC. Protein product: CASIKTGDGYTF.

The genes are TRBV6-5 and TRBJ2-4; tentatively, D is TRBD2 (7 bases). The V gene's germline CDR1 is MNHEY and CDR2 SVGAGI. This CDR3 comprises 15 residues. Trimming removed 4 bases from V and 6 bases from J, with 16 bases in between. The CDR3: CASSSGGGGRNIQYF. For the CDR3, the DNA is TGTGCCAGCAGTTCAGGAGGGGGGGGTAGAAACATTCAGTACTTC.

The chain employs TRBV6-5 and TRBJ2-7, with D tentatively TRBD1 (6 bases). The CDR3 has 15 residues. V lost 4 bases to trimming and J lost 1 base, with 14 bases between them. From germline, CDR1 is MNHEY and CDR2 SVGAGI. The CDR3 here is CASSSRQVRSYEQYF. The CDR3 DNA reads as TGTGCCAGCAGTTCCCGACAGGTAAGATCCTACGAGCAGTACTTC.

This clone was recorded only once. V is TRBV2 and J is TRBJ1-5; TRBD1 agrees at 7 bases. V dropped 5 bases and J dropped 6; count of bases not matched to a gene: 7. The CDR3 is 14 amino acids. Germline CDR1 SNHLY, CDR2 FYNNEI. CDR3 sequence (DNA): TGTGCCAGCAGTTTGGGACAGTTCGGTCAGCCCCAGCATTTT. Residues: CASSLGQFGQPQHF.